Below, 32 T cell receptor beta chains from the same sample are listed, as sequenced in a study of vaccination effects on CD4 cells after COVID-19. The method was immunoSEQ multiplex PCR; TCRdb's version includes in-frame clones alone and lacks a portion of them. In the table there are around 46,000 clones, approximately 81% of which are singletons. Antigen specificity for these receptors is unknown. Viral peptide pools were used in the ViraFEST assay to expand antigen-specific CD4+ T cells, and sequencing came afterward. The authors isolated CD4+ T cells after around nine days of culture. This person caught SARS-CoV-2 sometime from March to December 2020, and PCR testing confirmed the infection. Specimen: CD4+ T cells from PBMCs cultured with a peptide pool, collected before COVID-19 vaccination. All receptors derive from a human donor who had a prior SARS-CoV-2 infection.

The chain combines TRBV27 with TRBJ1-6; a weak D match, TRBD1 (5 bases). The CDR3 is 13 amino acids. Germline-derived CDR1 and CDR2 are MNHEY and SMNVEV (reference sequence). V lost 8 bases to trimming and J lost 12 bases, with 17 bases between them. CDR3 DNA: TGTGCCAGCGGTGGGACCAAGTCATTACCCCTCCACTTT. Its translation: CASGGTKSLPLHF.

This chain uses TRBV27 with TRBJ2-2, with TRBD1 identical over 10 bases. Losses at the gene ends were 7 bases for V and 4 bases for J; bases not matched to a gene: 3. Germline V gene sequence: CDR1 MNHEY, CDR2 SMNVEV (reference sequence). The CDR3 runs 14 residues. The CDR3 region is CASKGQGGTGELFF. In DNA form, the CDR3 reads TGTGCCAGCAAAGGACAGGGGGGCACCGGGGAGCTGTTTTTT.

The chain uses TRBV5-1 and TRBJ2-4; 7 bases match TRBD1. This CDR3 has 15 residues. After removal of 3 bases from V and 6 bases from J, the junction contained 9 bases not matched to a gene. Germline V lookup: CDR1 SGHRS, CDR2 YFSETQ. CDR3 sequence: CASSSTDRAGNIQYF. The CDR3 DNA sequence: TGCGCCAGCAGCTCGACCGACAGGGCGGGAAACATTCAGTACTTC. The full variable domain, completed using reference TRBV5-1 and TRBJ2-4, is KAGVTQTPRYLIKTRGQQVTLSCSPISGHRSVSWYQQTPGQGLQFLFEYFSETQRNKGNFPGRFSGRQFSNSRSEMNVSTLELGDSALYLCASSSTDRAGNIQYFGAGTRLSVL.

This chain links TRBV6-1 with TRBJ1-6, with D possibly being TRBD1 (5 bases). Trimming stripped 2 bases from V and 10 bases from J, with 12 bases between. CDR3 length: 14 residues. Germline lookup yields CDR1 MNHNS and CDR2 SASEGT. CDR3 loop: CASSEHRGESPLHF. CDR3 bases: TGTGCCAGCAGTGAACACCGAGGGGAATCACCCCTCCACTTT.

The chain joins TRBV7-9 to TRBJ2-5; 9 bases are shared with TRBD2. The CDR3 runs 18 residues. Germline V gives CDR1 SEHNR, CDR2 FQNEAQ (reference sequence). The V gene end was trimmed by 5 bases and the J gene end by 5 bases; junction bases not matched to a gene: 18. The CDR3 DNA reads as TGTGCCAGCAGCCAGGAGGGGATTGCAGCGGGGGGTAGGGAGACCCAGTACTTC. Its translation is CASSQEGIAAGGRETQYF. The variable domain in full, with the rest retrieved from reference TRBV7-9 and TRBJ2-5, is DTGVSQNPRHKITKRGQNVTFRCDPISEHNRLYWYRQTLGQGPEFLTYFQNEAQLEKSRLLSDRFSAERPKGSFSTLEIQRTEQGDSAMYLCASSQEGIAAGGRETQYFGPGTRLLVL.

This clone was recorded a few times. The chain recombines TRBV27 with TRBJ1-2, with D possibly TRBD1 on 6 matching bases. This CDR3 has 15 amino acids. V gave up 7 bases and J gave up 8 bases, with 23 bases separating them. From germline, CDR1 is MNHEY and CDR2 SMNVEV (reference sequence). CDR3 sequence: CASTPRGPPSEGYTF. CDR3 bases: TGTGCCAGCACGCCCAGGGGTCCGCCTAGCGAGGGCTACACCTTC.

The chain uses TRBV24-1 and TRBJ2-7, with D perhaps being TRBD1 or TRBD2 (6 bases each). Germline-derived CDR1 and CDR2 are KGHDR and SFDVKD. V lost 5 bases to trimming and J lost 0 bases, with 10 bases between them. The CDR3 spans 14 residues. As DNA, the CDR3 is TGTGCCACCAGTGCCGGGGGCTCCTCCTACGAGCAGTACTTC. Translating it yields CATSAGGSSYEQYF.

This clone was found a few times. As DNA, the CDR3 is TGCGCCAGCAGCCAAGAGTGGCGCATGTACACCGGGGAGCTGTTTTTT. It specifies CASSQEWRMYTGELFF. The gene calls are TRBV4-1 and TRBJ2-2; no firm D call. This CDR3 is built from 16 residues. Trimming left V 0 bases short and J 3 bases short, with 11 bases between. Germline CDR1 MGHRA, CDR2 YSYEKL.

The chain couples TRBV7-9 to TRBJ2-7; possible D gene TRBD2, 7 bases. Germline assignment: CDR1 SEHNR and CDR2 FQNEAQ (reference sequence). V lost 5 bases and J 2 bases, leaving 13 bases between the germline ends. The CDR3 is made up of 14 amino acids. CDR3 sequence: CASSLRGGPYEQYF. CDR3 bases: TGTGCCAGCAGCCTCAGGGGAGGGCCCTACGAGCAGTACTTC.

This chain connects TRBV19 to TRBJ2-7; 8 bases match TRBD2. Germline V gives CDR1 LNHDA, CDR2 SQIVND (reference sequence). The CDR3 loop spans 14 amino acids. V lost 6 bases, J lost 2 bases, and 6 bases stayed unmatched. CDR3 sequence: CASSAGLAAYEQYF. The DNA for the CDR3 is TGTGCCAGTAGCGCCGGACTAGCCGCCTACGAGCAGTACTTC.

The CDR3 DNA follows: TGTGCTGAAGGGCGACGGGAGGTATTTGGCTACACCTTC. It translates to CAEGRREVFGYTF. The chain has TRBV30 and TRBJ1-2; D ambiguous. This CDR3 is built from 13 residues. CDR1 is GTSNPN and CDR2 is SVGIG in the germline V gene (reference sequence).

Only a few counts were recorded for this clone. The CDR3 loop reads CASKGTYYNEQFF. In DNA, the CDR3 is TGTGCCAGCAAGGGGACTTACTACAATGAGCAGTTCTTC. V usage is TRBV12-3 or TRBV12-4 and J usage is TRBJ2-1, with a possible D match to TRBD2 (6 bases). This CDR3 has 13 amino acids. Trimming took 7 bases from V and 3 from J, leaving 10 bases between them.

The chain joins TRBV13 to TRBJ1-1, with D possibly TRBD1 on 5 matching bases. Trimming took off 5 bases at V and 5 bases at J, with 15 bases between the two ends. Germline CDR1 and CDR2: PRHDT and FYEKMQ (reference sequence). The CDR3 loop spans 14 amino acids. The CDR3 DNA sequence: TGTGCCAGCAGCGACAGCAGGGTTGGAACTGAAGCTTTCTTT. Translated, it gives CASSDSRVGTEAFF. The full variable domain, rest sourced from reference TRBV13 and TRBJ1-1, is AAGVIQSPRHLIKEKRETATLKCYPIPRHDTVYWYQQGPGQDPQFLISFYEKMQSDKGSIPDRFSAQQFSDYHSELNMSSLELGDSALYFCASSDSRVGTEAFFGQGTRLTVV.

The chain carries TRBV5-5 and TRBJ1-5; no firm D call. CDR1 is SGHKS, CDR2 YYEKEE, per germline (reference sequence). CDR3 size: 16 residues. V lost 4 bases, J lost 0 bases, and 14 bases lay in between. Written as DNA, the CDR3 is TGTGCCAGCAGCAGATCGTTCTCAATTAGCAATCAGCCCCAGCATTTT. This gives the protein CASSRSFSISNQPQHF. Supplemented by reference TRBV5-5 and TRBJ1-5, the full variable domain reads DAGVTQSPTHLIKTRGQQVTLRCSPISGHKSVSWYQQVLGQGPQFIFQYYEKEERGRGNFPDRFSARQFPNYSSELNVNALLLGDSALYLCASSRSFSISNQPQHFGDGTRLSIL.

The CDR3 DNA reads as TGTGCCTGGAGTGCTAATACCGGGACCCTCCGGGTCGAGCAGTACTTC. Its protein is CAWSANTGTLRVEQYF. This chain joins TRBV30 and TRBJ2-7; either TRBD1 or TRBD2 may fit D (5 bases each). The CDR3 is 16 residues long. V lost 1 base and J lost 6, with 22 bases in between. CDR1 is GTSNPN and CDR2 is SVGIG in the germline V gene (reference sequence).

This clone has just a few counts. The chain couples TRBV2 to TRBJ1-1, with a tentative D call TRBD1 (5 bases). Germline assignment: CDR1 SNHLY and CDR2 FYNNEI. The length of the CDR3 is 15 residues. Trimming stripped 4 bases from V and 3 bases from J, with 15 bases between. The CDR3 nucleotides read TGTGCCAGCAGTGTGATCCAGGGACCCTACACTGAAGCTTTCTTT. Translating gives CASSVIQGPYTEAFF.

V is TRBV19 and J is TRBJ2-5; D is perhaps TRBD2 (7 bases). The germline V gene encodes CDR1 LNHDA and CDR2 SQIVND (reference sequence). This CDR3 spans 16 amino acids. The V gene lost 1 base and the J gene lost 5 bases, with 17 bases spanning the gap. The CDR3, as DNA: TGTGCCAGTAGTATAGCCTGGGGGGGGGCCGTGGAGACCCAGTACTTC. Encoded protein: CASSIAWGGAVETQYF.

This chain connects TRBV11-2 to TRBJ1-2; perhaps TRBD1 as D (6 bases). The CDR3 runs 13 residues. Trimming stripped 7 bases from V and 4 bases from J, with 13 bases between. Germline CDR1 is SGHAT and CDR2 is FQNNGV. CDR3 protein: CASTPGAIYGYTF. CDR3 sequence (DNA): TGTGCCAGCACCCCGGGGGCGATCTATGGCTACACCTTC. Combining the CDR3 with reference TRBV11-2 and TRBJ1-2 gives the whole variable domain EAGVAQSPRYKIIEKRQSVAFWCNPISGHATLYWYQQILGQGPKLLIQFQNNGVVDDSQLPKDRFSAERLKGVDSTLKIQPAKLEDSAVYLCASTPGAIYGYTFGSGTRLTVV.

The V and J genes are TRBV29-1 and TRBJ2-1, with 10 bases matching TRBD2. V trimming: 7 bases; J trimming: 2 bases; junction bases outside the gene matches: 5. The germline V gene encodes CDR1 SQVTM and CDR2 ANQGSEA. CDR3 length equals 14 residues. The CDR3 DNA reads as TGCAGCGCTGCCGGACTAGCGGCCTACAATGAGCAGTTCTTC. Its translation: CSAAGLAAYNEQFF.

V and J are TRBV5-1 and TRBJ1-1; D gene uncertain. This CDR3 has 13 residues. Germline V gives CDR1 SGHRS, CDR2 YFSETQ. V was pared by 0 bases and J by 7 bases, with 10 bases between. The CDR3 loop is CASSLDGILEAFF. The CDR3 DNA sequence: TGCGCCAGCAGCTTGGATGGAATTCTTGAAGCTTTCTTT.

The chain employs TRBV7-3 and TRBJ2-3; 13 bases agree with TRBD2. This CDR3 is built from 19 residues. J was trimmed by 3 bases and V by 6 bases; bases with no gene match: 15. Germline V gives CDR1 SGHTA, CDR2 FQGTGA. The CDR3 DNA sequence: TGTGCCAGCAGTCCTCAACCGTCCGGACTAGCGGGAGATACAGATACGCAGTATTTT. This codes for CASSPQPSGLAGDTDTQYF.

V is TRBV11-1 and J is TRBJ2-1; no reliable D call. The germline CDR1 and CDR2 sequences are SGHAT and FQDESV (reference sequence). This CDR3 contains 13 residues. Trimming pared 2 bases from V and 4 bases from J, leaving 6 bases between. Written as DNA, the CDR3 is TGTGCCAGCAGCTTAAATGCGTACAATGAGCAGTTCTTC. Protein product: CASSLNAYNEQFF.

The chain is built from TRBV5-1 and TRBJ2-5; TRBD1 matches 7 bases. This CDR3 comprises 14 residues. Looked up from germline, CDR1 is SGHRS and CDR2 is YFSETQ. Unmatched junction bases numbered 5, after V lost 4 bases and J lost 2 bases. In DNA, the CDR3 is TGCGCCAGCAGCGAGCCGGGACAGCAAGAGACCCAGTACTTC. This gives the protein CASSEPGQQETQYF.

This rearrangement joins TRBV10-3 to TRBJ1-4; a weak D match, TRBD1 (5 bases). With 5 bases removed from V and 8 bases from J, the gap between germline ends came to 15 bases. The CDR3 contains 14 residues. The germline V gene encodes CDR1 ENHRY and CDR2 SYGVKD. CDR3 coding DNA: TGTGCCATCAGTCAGGGACTAACGGGGGAAAAACTGTTTTTT. Residues: CAISQGLTGEKLFF.

The chain carries TRBV4-3 and TRBJ2-5; no clear D. Between the trimmed V and J ends, which lost 0 bases and 8 bases, there was a span of 10 bases. CDR3 length: 13 amino acids. The germline V gene has CDR1 LGHNA and CDR2 YSLEER. The CDR3 region has the DNA TGCGCCAGCAGCCAAGAAGTAGCTAGTACCCAGTACTTC. Translated, it gives CASSQEVASTQYF.

The CDR3 sequence is CASSWPKGLGYNEQFF. The CDR3 DNA follows: TGTGCCAGCAGTTGGCCGAAGGGGCTTGGTTACAATGAGCAGTTCTTC. The chain joins TRBV25-1 to TRBJ2-1; maybe TRBD1 (5 bases). CDR3 length: 16 residues. The germline V and J ends were trimmed by 5 bases and 4 bases, with 18 bases remaining between them. Germline CDR1 and CDR2: MGHDK and SYGVNS.

This clone showed up just a few times. The chain is built from TRBV30 and TRBJ2-2; D may match TRBD1 or TRBD2 (5 bases each). V was shortened by 2 bases and J by 4 bases, with 17 bases between the two germline ends. This CDR3 spans 16 amino acids. Germline CDR1 GTSNPN, CDR2 SVGIG (reference sequence). As DNA, the CDR3 is TGTGCCTGGAGTCAAGGGGTGGGGGAATTCACCGGGGAGCTGTTTTTT. It encodes CAWSQGVGEFTGELFF.

This clone was detected once. The CDR3: CASMLEQFF. The DNA of the CDR3 is TGTGCCAGCATGCTTGAGCAGTTCTTC. The chain joins TRBV27 to TRBJ2-1; the D is unclear. CDR1 is MNHEY and CDR2 is SMNVEV in the germline V gene (reference sequence). The V gene lost 7 bases and the J gene lost 9 bases, with 4 bases spanning the gap. The CDR3 sequence is 9 residues long.

This clone has a single count. The chain recombines TRBV18 with TRBJ1-4; the D is unclear. Trimming cost V 5 bases and J 0 bases, with 19 bases left between them. This CDR3 has 18 residues. In germline, CDR1 is KGHSH, CDR2 LQKENI. The CDR3 region is CASSKNAAVGSTNEKLFF. The CDR3 region has the DNA TGTGCCAGCTCAAAGAACGCGGCAGTGGGTTCAACTAATGAAAAACTGTTTTTT.

The rearrangement links TRBV6-6 to TRBJ1-2; D might be TRBD1 (6 bases). The germline V and J ends were trimmed by 10 bases and 0 bases, with 15 bases remaining between them. CDR1 is MNHNY and CDR2 is SVGAGI in the germline V gene (reference sequence). CDR3 length: 14 amino acids. The CDR3 sequence: CATKTQGSNYGYTF. The CDR3 region has the DNA TGTGCCACCAAAACACAGGGTTCTAACTATGGCTACACCTTC.

This clone was seen only a few times. The J gene is TRBJ1-5, the V gene TRBV5-3, with D possibly being TRBD1 (6 bases). TRBV5-3 belongs to the ORF category, with a function that is uncertain. V was cut by 3 bases and J by 5 bases, with 21 bases left in between. The CDR3 runs 17 residues. The CDR3 region has the DNA TGTGCCAGAAGCTCACGCAAGGGGGGCCCGGCTTATCAGCCCCAGCATTTT. This gives the protein CARSSRKGGPAYQPQHF.

The gene calls are TRBV14 and TRBJ2-4; perhaps TRBD2 as D (5 bases). V shed 1 base and J shed 1 base, with 11 bases lying between them. The length of the CDR3 is 16 residues. CDR1 and CDR2 from the germline V gene are SGHDN and FVKESK. The CDR3, as DNA: TGTGCCAGCAGCCAAGGAGAGGGCTGGGCCAAAAACATTCAGTACTTC. Translated: CASSQGEGWAKNIQYF.